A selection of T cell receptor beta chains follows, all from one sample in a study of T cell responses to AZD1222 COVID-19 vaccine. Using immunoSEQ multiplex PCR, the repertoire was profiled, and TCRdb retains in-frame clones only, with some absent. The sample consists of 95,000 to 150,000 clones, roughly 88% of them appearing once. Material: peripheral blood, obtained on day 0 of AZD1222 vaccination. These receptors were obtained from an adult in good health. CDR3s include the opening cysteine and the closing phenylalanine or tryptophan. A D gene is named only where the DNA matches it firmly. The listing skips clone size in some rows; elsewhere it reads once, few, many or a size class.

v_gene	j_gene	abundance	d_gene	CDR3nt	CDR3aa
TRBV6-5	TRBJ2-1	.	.	TGTGCCAGCAGGGACCGGGACGGATACAATGAGCAGTTCTTC	CASRDRDGYNEQFF
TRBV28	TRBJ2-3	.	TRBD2	TGTGCCAGCAGTTTAACTAGCGGGGGTGCAGATACGCAGTATTTT	CASSLTSGGADTQYF
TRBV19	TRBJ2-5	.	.	TGTGCCAGTAGTGGCCAGGGGAAAGAGACCCAGTACTTC	CASSGQGKETQYF
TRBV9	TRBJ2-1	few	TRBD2	TGTGCCAGCAGCGAAGGGCTAGCGGGGGTCAATGAGCAGTTCTTC	CASSEGLAGVNEQFF
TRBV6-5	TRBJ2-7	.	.	TGTGCCAGCAGTTACTCGTTTGGCCAGTCCTACGAGCAGTACTTC	CASSYSFGQSYEQYF
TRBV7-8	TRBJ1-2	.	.	TGTGCCAGCAGCTTAACGACAGGAAATGATTTCTATGGCTACACCTTC	CASSLTTGNDFYGYTF
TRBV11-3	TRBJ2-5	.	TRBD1	TGTGCCAGCAGCTCTACCTGGGACAGGGTCGGAGAGACCCAGTACTTC	CASSSTWDRVGETQYF
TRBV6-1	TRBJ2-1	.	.	TGTGTCACCTTCGAGGCGGGAAATAATGAGCAGTTCTTC	CVTFEAGNNEQFF
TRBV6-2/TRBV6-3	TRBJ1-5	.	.	TGTGCCAGCAGTTGGAGCAATCAGCCCCAGCATTTT	CASSWSNQPQHF
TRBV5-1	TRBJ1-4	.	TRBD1	TGCGCCAGCAGCTTATCCGGGACAGGGAATGAAAAACTGTTTTTT	CASSLSGTGNEKLFF
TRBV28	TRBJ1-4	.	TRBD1	TGTGCCAGCAGTTTACCTCCGGGACAGTCTAATGAAAAACTGTTTTTT	CASSLPPGQSNEKLFF
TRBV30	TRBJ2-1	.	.	TGTGCCTGGACTCAACCCTCCGGGACTCTCTTCAATGAGCAGTTCTTC	CAWTQPSGTLFNEQFF
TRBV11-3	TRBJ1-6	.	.	TGTGCCACCTCTAACAGCCCGATGGGGAATTCACCCCTCCACTTT	CATSNSPMGNSPLHF
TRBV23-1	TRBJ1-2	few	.	TGCGCCAGCAGTCAATCGGGACCCCCGGCCCAAAATGGCTACACCTTC	CASSQSGPPAQNGYTF
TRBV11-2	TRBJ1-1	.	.	TGTGCCAGCAGCTTAGATTCCCCGGCGATGGCGGGCAGCTGGAACACTGAAGCTTTCTTT	CASSLDSPAMAGSWNTEAFF
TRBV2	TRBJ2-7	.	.	TGTGCCAGCAGTGAGATACAGAAGTCCTACGAGCAGTACTTC	CASSEIQKSYEQYF
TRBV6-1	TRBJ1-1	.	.	TGTGCCAGCAGTGACGGACAGAGGGTGGGTATTGAAGCTTTCTTT	CASSDGQRVGIEAFF
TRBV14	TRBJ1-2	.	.	TGTGCCAGCAGCCAAGTCTCATTGGGCCCCAGTGGCTACACCTTC	CASSQVSLGPSGYTF
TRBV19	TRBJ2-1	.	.	TGTGCCAGTAGTATAGATAACGCGGGGTACAATGAGCAGTTCTTC	CASSIDNAGYNEQFF
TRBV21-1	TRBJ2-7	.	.	TGTGCCAGCAGCAAAGATTGGGGCCTGGCACCCTACGAGCAGTACTTC	CASSKDWGLAPYEQYF
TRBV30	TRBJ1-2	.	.	TGTGCCTGGAGCGACAGTAACTCCTATGGCTACACCTTC	CAWSDSNSYGYTF
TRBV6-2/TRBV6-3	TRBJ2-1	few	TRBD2	TGTGCCAGCAGCCTCGGGGGGGGCCCCTACAATGAGCAGTTCTTC	CASSLGGGPYNEQFF
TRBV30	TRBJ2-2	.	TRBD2	TGTGCCTGGAGTCCCCCGGGACTAGCGGGAGTCACCGGGGAGCTGTTTTTT	CAWSPPGLAGVTGELFF
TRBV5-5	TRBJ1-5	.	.	TGTGCCAGCAGCTTAAGACAGGATCAGCCCCAGCATTTT	CASSLRQDQPQHF
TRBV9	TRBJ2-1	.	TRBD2	TGTGCCAGCAGCGTAGAGACTAGCCTACAGTTCTTC	CASSVETSLQFF
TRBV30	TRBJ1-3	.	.	TGTGCCTGGATGTCCTCTGGAAACACCATATATTTT	CAWMSSGNTIYF
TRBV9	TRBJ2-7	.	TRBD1	TGTGCCAGCAGCTTACAGGGGGACTCGTACGAGCAGTACTTC	CASSLQGDSYEQYF
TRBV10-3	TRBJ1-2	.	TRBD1	TGTGCCATCAGTGACTCAGGGGGCGGTTTCGGCTACACCTTC	CAISDSGGGFGYTF
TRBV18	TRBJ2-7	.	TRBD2	TGTGCCAGCTCACTGCCGGGACTAGCCGGCGAGCAGTACTTC	CASSLPGLAGEQYF
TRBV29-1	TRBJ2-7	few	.	TGCAGCGGTCAGGGCCGTTCAACTAACGAGCAGTACTTC	CSGQGRSTNEQYF
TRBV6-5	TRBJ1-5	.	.	TGTGCCAGCTGCCCCGAGAGGGCAGGATATCAGCCCCAGCATTTT	CASCPERAGYQPQHF
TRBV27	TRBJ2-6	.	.	TGTGCCAGTCGGGCTACACAGGTTTCTGGGGCCAACGTCCTGACTTTC	CASRATQVSGANVLTF
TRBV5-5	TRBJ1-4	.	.	TGTGCCAGCACTTCCCCGACAACTAATGAAAAACTGTTTTTT	CASTSPTTNEKLFF
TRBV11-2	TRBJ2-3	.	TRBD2	TGTGCCAGCAGCTCATACACTAGCGGGGGGCCCACAGATACGCAGTATTTT	CASSSYTSGGPTDTQYF
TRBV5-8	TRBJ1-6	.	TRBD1	TGTGCCAGCAGCCGGGACAGGGATAGATCACCCCTCCACTTT	CASSRDRDRSPLHF
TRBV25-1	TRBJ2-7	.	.	TGTGCCAGCACCCCAGGGGGGGGCTACGAGCAGTACTTC	CASTPGGGYEQYF
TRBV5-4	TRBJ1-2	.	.	TGTGCCAGCAGCCCCCCTACACCTGCTAACTATGGCTACACCTTC	CASSPPTPANYGYTF
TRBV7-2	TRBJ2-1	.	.	TGTGCCAGCAGCTTAGATCTCAGCTCCTACAATGAGCAGTTCTTC	CASSLDLSSYNEQFF
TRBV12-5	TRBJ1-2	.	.	TGTGCTAGTGGTTCCGTGGGGTATGGCTACACCTTC	CASGSVGYGYTF
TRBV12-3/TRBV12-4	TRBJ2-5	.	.	TGTGCCAGCAGACGGGACTCAGCAGGGACCCAGTACTTC	CASRRDSAGTQYF
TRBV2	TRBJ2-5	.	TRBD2	TGTGCCAGCAGCCTAGCGGACCTCGGAGCCCAGTACTTC	CASSLADLGAQYF
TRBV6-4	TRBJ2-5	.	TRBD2	TGTGCCAGCAGTGAAGGTAGCGGGGGAGAGACCCAGTACTTC	CASSEGSGGETQYF
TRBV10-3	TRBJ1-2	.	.	TGTGCCATCAGTGCCGGCTGGGGCTACACCTTC	CAISAGWGYTF
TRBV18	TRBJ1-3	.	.	TGTGCCAGCTCTCGGCTGGGAACCCCTCGGGGTTCCATATATTTT	CASSRLGTPRGSIYF
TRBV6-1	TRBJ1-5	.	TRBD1	TGTGCCAGCAGTGAACAGGGGGGTAATCAGCCCCAGCATTTT	CASSEQGGNQPQHF
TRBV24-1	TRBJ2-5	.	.	TGTGCCACCAGTGATCCCGAAGAGACCCAGTACTTC	CATSDPEETQYF
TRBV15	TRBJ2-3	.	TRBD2	TGTGCCACCAGCAGAGCCTCTTTAGCGGGGGGTTATACGCAGTATTTT	CATSRASLAGGYTQYF
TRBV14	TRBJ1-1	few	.	TGTGCCAGCAGCCAAAGGGTTAGAAACACTGAAGCTTTCTTT	CASSQRVRNTEAFF